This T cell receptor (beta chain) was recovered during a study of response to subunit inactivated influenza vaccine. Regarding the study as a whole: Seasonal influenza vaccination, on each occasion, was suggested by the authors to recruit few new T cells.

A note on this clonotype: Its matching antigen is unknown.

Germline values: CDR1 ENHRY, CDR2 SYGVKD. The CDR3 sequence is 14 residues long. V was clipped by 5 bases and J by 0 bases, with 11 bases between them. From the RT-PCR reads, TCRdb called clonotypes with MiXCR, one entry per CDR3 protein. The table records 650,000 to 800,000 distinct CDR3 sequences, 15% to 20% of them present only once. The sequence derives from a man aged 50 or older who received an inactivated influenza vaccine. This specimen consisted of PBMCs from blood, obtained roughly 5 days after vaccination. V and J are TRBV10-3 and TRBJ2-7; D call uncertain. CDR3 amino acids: CAISPRSLSYEQYF. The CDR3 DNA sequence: TGTGCCATCAGTCCGAGGTCGCTCTCCTACGAGCAGTACTTC.